This T cell receptor (beta chain) emerged from a study of cytotoxic CD8 clonotypes in ibrutinib-treated CLL. The wider study: The group held 11 relapsed/refractory and around 14 treatment-naive patients, with 17 to 18 IGHV unmutated.

Findings and caveats of the study: Public clonotypes (which were uncommon) either contracted or remained stable on treatment.

Sequenced by immunoSEQ multiplex PCR; TCRdb stores in-frame clones only, minus some. The profile covers about 200,000 clones, with more than 65% appearing a single time and about 6.4% taken by the ten largest. A remark on this clone: The antigen is unknown.

CDR1 and CDR2 (germline): GTSNPN, SVGIG (reference sequence). The CDR3 runs 13 residues. The V gene lost 8 bases and the J gene lost 3 bases, with 16 bases spanning the gap. The chain combines TRBV30 with TRBJ1-1, with a possible D match to TRBD1 (6 bases). Here the sequenced sample was PBMCs, taken after 12 months of ibrutinib treatment. This sequence originates from a human donor with chronic lymphocytic leukemia. The CDR3 spells CARRQAWDTEAFF. The CDR3 coding sequence is TGTGCCCGGCGACAGGCATGGGACACTGAAGCTTTCTTT.